Each of the 11 T cell receptor beta chains below was sequenced from the same sample in a study of T-cell reconstitution after alpha-beta-depleted transplantation in children listed by TCRdb under 2016. Library creation used PCR. Sequencing relied on an Illumina HiSeq 2500. TCR library preparation used molecular barcoding, with unique molecular identifiers applied to normalize quantification of the TCRbeta repertoire. Through fastp at Q25 and MiXCR, TCRdb rebuilt clones from the public reads, retaining in-frame beta chains. Identical CDR3 protein sequences are pooled into one entry, listed with their most common genes and DNA. The sample table holds around 500,000 distinct CDR3 sequences, of which approximately 12% were seen once. Less than 6.5% of the sample rests with the top ten. The sequences come from PBMCs from the stem cell graft donor, collected from the stem cell graft. These receptors were obtained from a human donor who donated a stem cell graft to a child with combined immunodeficiency.

V gene TRBV24-1 combines with J gene TRBJ2-1, with 12 bases lining up with TRBD1. The germline V gene encodes CDR1 KGHDR and CDR2 SFDVKD. Losses at the gene ends were 3 bases for V and 6 bases for J; bases not matched to a gene: 5. This CDR3 is 16 amino acids long. The CDR3: CATSDAGTGGSNEQFF. The CDR3 DNA follows: TGTGCCACCAGTGATGCCGGGACAGGGGGCTCCAATGAGCAGTTCTTC.

The V gene is TRBV4-2, the J gene TRBJ2-7; D gene unclear. From germline, CDR1 is LGHNA and CDR2 YNFKEQ. Trimming removed 2 bases at V and 3 bases at J, with 8 bases between. The CDR3 has 13 amino acids. The CDR3 nucleotides are TGTGCCAGCAGCCAACCGCACAGCTACGAGCAGTACTTC. As protein: CASSQPHSYEQYF.

The chain uses TRBV7-9 and TRBJ2-5; TRBD1 might be the D (6 bases). The germline V and J ends were trimmed by 5 bases and 5 bases, with 12 bases remaining between them. Germline V gene sequence: CDR1 SEHNR, CDR2 FQNEAQ (reference sequence). CDR3 length equals 13 residues. The CDR3 loop is CASSPQGRETQYF. The CDR3 nucleotides read TGTGCCAGCAGCCCCCAGGGGCGGGAGACCCAGTACTTC. The full variable domain, its missing parts supplied by reference TRBV7-9 and TRBJ2-5, is DTGVSQNPRHKITKRGQNVTFRCDPISEHNRLYWYRQTLGQGPEFLTYFQNEAQLEKSRLLSDRFSAERPKGSFSTLEIQRTEQGDSAMYLCASSPQGRETQYFGPGTRLLVL.

This clonotype was observed a few times. This chain links TRBV6-1 with TRBJ1-1; a weak D match, TRBD1 (6 bases). The CDR3 contains 13 residues. Germline CDR1 reads MNHNS; CDR2 reads SASEGT. CDR3: CASRPGRGTEAFF. The CDR3 DNA sequence: TGTGCGTCACGGCCAGGGAGGGGGACTGAAGCTTTCTTT.

This clonotype was counted only a few times. V is TRBV11-1 and J is TRBJ2-6; tentatively, D is TRBD1 (6 bases). CDR1 and CDR2 (germline): SGHAT, FQDESV (reference sequence). The CDR3 contains 15 residues. V shed 6 bases and J shed 0 bases, with 9 bases lying between them. The CDR3 reads CASSPGASGANVLTF. The CDR3 DNA reads TGTGCCAGCAGTCCAGGGGCCTCTGGGGCCAACGTCCTGACTTTC.

The chain uses TRBV7-2 and TRBJ2-1, with D possibly being TRBD1 or TRBD2 (5 bases each). CDR1 SGHTA and CDR2 FQGNSA come from the germline V gene. Trimming took off 3 bases at V and 6 bases at J, with 12 bases between the two ends. The length of the CDR3 is 14 residues. The CDR3 sequence is CASSLVGTGNEQFF. The CDR3 bases are TGTGCCAGCAGCTTGGTAGGGACCGGCAATGAGCAGTTCTTC.

The J gene is TRBJ2-7, the V gene TRBV7-3; a weak D match, TRBD1 (6 bases). The CDR3 has 13 residues. The germline CDR1 and CDR2 sequences are SGHTA and FQGTGA. Trimming stripped 5 bases from V and 1 base from J, with 9 bases between. The CDR3 DNA follows: TGTGCCAGCAGCGTGGACAGTTCCTACGAGCAGTACTTC. Its protein is CASSVDSSYEQYF.

The chain couples TRBV4-1 to TRBJ2-7, with 13 bases identical to TRBD2. The CDR3 loop spans 21 amino acids. The germline gives CDR1 MGHRA, CDR2 YSYEKL. The J segment lost 4 bases and the V segment lost 0 bases, leaving 18 bases of the junction unmatched. Here the CDR3 DNA reads TGCGCCAGCAGCCAAGATCCTCCGGGACTAGCGGGACCGGACCAGCGGTACGAGCAGTACTTC. The encoded protein is CASSQDPPGLAGPDQRYEQYF.

This clonotype was found a few times. This rearrangement joins TRBV24-1 to TRBJ2-5; no clear D gene. Trimming took 3 bases from V and 2 from J, leaving 6 bases between them. The CDR3 runs 13 residues. Germline V gene lookup returns CDR1 KGHDR and CDR2 SFDVKD. CDR3 nucleotides: TGTGCCACCAGTGATGTAATACAAGAGACCCAGTACTTC. As protein: CATSDVIQETQYF.

This chain connects TRBV12-3 or TRBV12-4 to TRBJ1-5, with D unclear. The germline V and J ends were trimmed by 3 bases and 4 bases, with 10 bases remaining between them. The CDR3 has 14 amino acids. The DNA for the CDR3 is TGTGCCAGCAGTTTCGGGAGGCCGAATCAGCCCCAGCATTTT. Translation: CASSFGRPNQPQHF.

This clonotype has just one count. This sequence joins TRBV7-3 and TRBJ2-3; D gene unclear. Looked up from germline, CDR1 is SGHTA and CDR2 is FQGTGA. V was trimmed by 2 bases and J by 1 base, leaving 7 bases between them. This CDR3 region has 14 residues. This CDR3 reads CASSLVPRTDTQYF. CDR3 DNA sequence: TGTGCCAGCAGCTTAGTCCCCCGCACAGATACGCAGTATTTT.